There are a few counts of the clone carrying this TCR beta chain. Its antigen is undetermined. This sample was taken from a study of identical twins. Study-level points and caveats: Beta out-of-frame sequences displayed a weaker excess of sharing between twins. The more abundant beta clonotypes in cord blood had fewer insertions, and memory repertoires did not show this.

No donor was unhealthy or non-Caucasian. Trimming pared 6 bases from V and 2 bases from J, leaving 16 bases between. The germline gives CDR1 SEHNR, CDR2 FQNEAQ (reference sequence). This CDR3 is 15 amino acids long. Template switching (which added a universal primer site) was used, and cDNA carried unique molecular identifiers. TCRdb re-called the 5' RACE reads through MiXCR, storing one row per CDR3 protein. This table has a few hundred thousand distinct CDR3 sequences, approximately 10% appearing once. A further study also used this sample, focusing on yellow fever vaccine responses in identical twins.

The sample comprised PBMCs. The receptor was isolated from a woman aged 18-29 years in good health. V usage is TRBV7-9 and J usage is TRBJ2-5; no definite D call. The CDR3 here is CASSPSVARQETQYF. The CDR3, as DNA: TGTGCCAGCAGTCCGTCGGTGGCAAGGCAAGAGACCCAGTACTTC. Based on the CDR3 plus reference TRBV7-9 and TRBJ2-5, the full variable domain is DTGVSQNPRHKITKRGQNVTFRCDPISEHNRLYWYRQTLGQGPEFLTYFQNEAQLEKSRLLSDRFSAERPKGSFSTLEIQRTEQGDSAMYLCASSPSVARQETQYFGPGTRLLVL.